Shown below are 18 T cell receptor beta chains from a single sample sequenced in a study of blood T cell repertoires in COVID-19. The assay was immunoSEQ multiplex PCR, and TCRdb's table has in-frame clones only and misses some. Of under 200,000 clones listed, around nine tenths are singletons. The sequenced sample consisted of peripheral blood. Receptor source: a woman aged 70-85 years with COVID-19, enrolled during active disease.

The chain couples TRBV5-6 to TRBJ1-4; 7 bases are a match to TRBD1. The CDR3 contains 14 residues. Trimming took 3 bases from V and 8 from J; bases not matched to a gene: 7. Germline V gene data show CDR1 as SGHDT and CDR2 as YYEEEE. The CDR3 sequence: CASSSQGLDEKLFF. The CDR3 DNA follows: TGTGCCAGCAGCTCACAGGGGTTAGACGAAAAACTGTTTTTT. Supplemented by reference TRBV5-6 and TRBJ1-4, the full variable domain reads DAGVTQSPTHLIKTRGQQVTLRCSPKSGHDTVSWYQQALGQGPQFIFQYYEEEERQRGNFPDRFSGHQFPNYSSELNVNALLLGDSALYLCASSSQGLDEKLFFGSGTQLSVL.

The chain has TRBV18 and TRBJ1-2; unclear D gene. The germline V gene encodes CDR1 KGHSH and CDR2 LQKENI. V lost 0 bases, J lost 2 bases, and 7 bases lay in between. The CDR3 extends over 14 amino acids. CDR3 amino acids: CASSPPAGNYGYTF. CDR3 coding DNA: TGTGCCAGCTCACCACCGGCGGGGAACTATGGCTACACCTTC.

This clone was counted a few times. CDR3 in amino acids: CASSSQTGVRSPLHF. The CDR3 DNA sequence: TGTGCCAGCAGCTCCCAGACAGGGGTACGGTCACCCCTCCACTTT. This chain connects TRBV7-2 to TRBJ1-6; 8 bases fit TRBD1. The length of the CDR3 is 15 residues. J lost 10 bases, V lost 4 bases, and 9 bases had no gene match. Germline CDR1 and CDR2: SGHTA and FQGNSA.

The rearrangement links TRBV7-8 to TRBJ1-4; TRBD1 aligns across 9 bases. Germline CDR1 and CDR2: SGHVS and FQNEAQ. V trimming: 5 bases; J trimming: 6 bases; junction bases outside the gene matches: 7. The CDR3 has 15 amino acids. The DNA of the CDR3 is TGTGCCAGCAGCAGGGGACAGGGAGAGTATGAAAAACTGTTTTTT. It specifies CASSRGQGEYEKLFF.

The V gene is TRBV6-6, the J gene TRBJ2-2; D not certain. The CDR3 totals 14 residues. Per germline, CDR1 MNHNY and CDR2 SVGAGI (reference sequence). Trimming removed 2 bases from V and 4 bases from J, with 8 bases in between. CDR3 nucleotides: TGTGCCAGCAGTTACGTTGCCGGCACCGGGGAGCTGTTTTTT. Encoded protein: CASSYVAGTGELFF.

Concerning this clone: The same CDR3 can be traced to other DNA sequences in this sample. V usage is TRBV29-1 and J usage is TRBJ2-5; 8 positions match TRBD2. The CDR3 totals 14 residues. In germline, CDR1 is SQVTM, CDR2 ANQGSEA. CDR3 protein: CWVGGPGGGETQYF. DNA of the CDR3: TGCTGGGTGGGGGGACCGGGGGGGGGAGAGACCCAGTACTTC.

V is TRBV5-1 and J is TRBJ2-1; 9 nucleotides match TRBD2. Germline V gene lookup returns CDR1 SGHRS and CDR2 YFSETQ. The CDR3 loop spans 16 amino acids. V dropped 0 bases and J dropped 7; count of bases not matched to a gene: 8. This chain's CDR3 is CASSLAGGGAINEQFF. The CDR3 DNA follows: TGCGCCAGCAGCTTGGCCGGCGGGGGGGCCATTAATGAGCAGTTCTTC.

This rearrangement joins TRBV18 to TRBJ2-7, with D tentatively TRBD2 (5 bases). This CDR3 spans 16 amino acids. V was shortened by 2 bases and J by 7 bases, with 21 bases between the two germline ends. Germline CDR1 is KGHSH and CDR2 is LQKENI. CDR3 nucleotide sequence: TGTGCCAGCTCACCATCTCAGAGGGCCGTTGTGGGGGAGCAGTACTTC. Its protein is CASSPSQRAVVGEQYF.

This chain links TRBV18 with TRBJ1-6; 9 bases align to TRBD1. CDR1 and CDR2 from the germline V gene are KGHSH and LQKENI. The CDR3 runs to 19 residues. V lost 2 bases to trimming and J lost 0 bases; unmatched junction nucleotides: 8. CDR3 bases: TGTGCCAGCTCACCATTGGGACAGGGTTATAGCTCCTATAATTCACCCCTCCACTTT. This translates into CASSPLGQGYSSYNSPLHF.

The chain's CDR3 is CASRIGSYNEQFF. The CDR3 DNA sequence: TGTGCCAGCAGAATAGGGAGCTACAATGAGCAGTTCTTC. The V and J genes are TRBV7-9 and TRBJ2-1, with D possibly TRBD2 on 5 matching bases. Per the germline V gene, CDR1 is SEHNR and CDR2 is FQNEAQ (reference sequence). V was cut by 6 bases and J by 3 bases, with 9 bases left in between. The CDR3 covers 13 residues.

The chain is built from TRBV30 and TRBJ2-2, with 12 bases lining up with TRBD1. Germline CDR1 GTSNPN, CDR2 SVGIG (reference sequence). Trimming at V came to 7 bases and at J to 2 bases, leaving 2 bases not matched to a gene. The CDR3 runs 14 residues. The DNA of the CDR3 is TGTGCCTCGGGACAGGGGGCCAACACCGGGGAGCTGTTTTTT. Translating it yields CASGQGANTGELFF.

This chain joins TRBV7-9 and TRBJ1-3; D might be TRBD1 (6 bases). V was shortened by 2 bases and J by 8 bases, with 16 bases between the two germline ends. CDR1 is SEHNR and CDR2 is FQNEAQ in the germline V gene (reference sequence). There are 15 residues in the CDR3. The CDR3 region is CASSLLGQGFDTIYF. Here the CDR3 DNA reads TGTGCCAGCAGCTTATTAGGGCAGGGGTTCGACACCATATATTTT. Variable domain in full (rest from reference TRBV7-9 and TRBJ1-3): DTGVSQNPRHKITKRGQNVTFRCDPISEHNRLYWYRQTLGQGPEFLTYFQNEAQLEKSRLLSDRFSAERPKGSFSTLEIQRTEQGDSAMYLCASSLLGQGFDTIYFGEGSWLTVV.

The CDR3 here is CSVPRTGINYGYTF. CDR3 DNA: TGCAGCGTTCCTAGGACAGGGATAAACTATGGCTACACCTTC. V gene TRBV29-1 combines with J gene TRBJ1-2; 8 bases fit TRBD1. J was trimmed by 2 bases and V by 5 bases; bases with no gene match: 7. In germline, CDR1 is SQVTM, CDR2 ANQGSEA. The CDR3 has 14 residues.

The gene calls are TRBV5-6 and TRBJ2-5; D is unresolved. Trimming shortened V by 1 base and J by 5 bases, and 6 bases separated the two germline ends. This CDR3 contains 12 residues. Germline values: CDR1 SGHDT, CDR2 YYEEEE. The CDR3 nucleotides read TGTGCCAGCAGCTTGCCCTCGGAGACCCAGTACTTC. It translates to CASSLPSETQYF.

This chain uses TRBV28 with TRBJ1-4, with a tentative D call TRBD1 (6 bases). With 6 bases removed from V and 7 bases from J, the gap between germline ends came to 12 bases. CDR3 length equals 13 residues. Germline V gene lookup returns CDR1 MDHEN and CDR2 SYDVKM. The CDR3 DNA follows: TGTGCCAGCAGACAACAGGGTGCTGAAAAACTGTTTTTT. It encodes CASRQQGAEKLFF.

CDR3 in amino acids: CASSEDRGNQPQHF. Here the CDR3 DNA reads TGTGCCAGCAGCGAGGACAGGGGCAATCAGCCCCAGCATTTT. V is TRBV2 and J is TRBJ1-5, with 8 bases that match TRBD1. Germline V gene data show CDR1 as SNHLY and CDR2 as FYNNEI. This CDR3 has 14 amino acids. V gave up 6 bases and J gave up 2 bases; unmatched junction bases: 3.

This clone turned up a few times. This chain links TRBV11-2 with TRBJ1-2; 8 bases map to TRBD1. Germline lookup yields CDR1 SGHAT and CDR2 FQNNGV. This CDR3 region has 13 residues. Unmatched junction bases numbered 2, after V lost 4 bases and J lost 4 bases. The CDR3 loop reads CASSSGQVYGYTF. The CDR3 DNA reads TGTGCCAGCAGCTCGGGACAGGTCTATGGCTACACCTTC. Combining the CDR3 with reference TRBV11-2 and TRBJ1-2 gives the whole variable domain EAGVAQSPRYKIIEKRQSVAFWCNPISGHATLYWYQQILGQGPKLLIQFQNNGVVDDSQLPKDRFSAERLKGVDSTLKIQPAKLEDSAVYLCASSSGQVYGYTFGSGTRLTVV.

The chain is built from TRBV14 and TRBJ1-1; a possible D gene is TRBD1 (5 bases). The CDR3 is 13 residues long. Germline V gene data show CDR1 as SGHDN and CDR2 as FVKESK. Trimming shortened V by 4 bases and J by 5 bases, and 11 bases separated the two germline ends. The CDR3 bases are TGTGCCAGCAGCCCAGGGATCGTGACTGAAGCTTTCTTT. Protein product: CASSPGIVTEAFF.